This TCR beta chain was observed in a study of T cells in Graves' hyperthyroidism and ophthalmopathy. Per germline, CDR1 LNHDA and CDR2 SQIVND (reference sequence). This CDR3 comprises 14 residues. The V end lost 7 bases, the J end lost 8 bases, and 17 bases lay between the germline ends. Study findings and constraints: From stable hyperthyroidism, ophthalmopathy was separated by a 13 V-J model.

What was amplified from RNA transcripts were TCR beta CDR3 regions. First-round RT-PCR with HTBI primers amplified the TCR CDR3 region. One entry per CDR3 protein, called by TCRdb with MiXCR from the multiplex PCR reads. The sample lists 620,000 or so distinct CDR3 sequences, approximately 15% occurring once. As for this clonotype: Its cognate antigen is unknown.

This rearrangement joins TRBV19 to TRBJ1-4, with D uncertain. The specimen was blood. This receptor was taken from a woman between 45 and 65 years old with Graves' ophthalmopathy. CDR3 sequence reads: CASKISGPREKLFF. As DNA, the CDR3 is TGTGCCAGTAAGATCTCTGGGCCAAGGGAAAAACTGTTTTTT.